These 29 T cell receptor beta chains originate from one sample sequenced in a study of OX40 agonist ivuxolimab in advanced cancers. Repertoires were generated with immunoSEQ multiplex PCR, while TCRdb's copy carries only in-frame clones and drops some. The sample yields some 58,000 clones, around 90% seen once. This specimen consisted of CD4+ or CD8+ T cells sorted from blood, obtained in a trial of the OX40 agonist ivuxolimab. Every receptor here comes from an adult with an advanced solid tumor such as melanoma, head and neck, liver or kidney cancer.

The V call is TRBV2, the J call TRBJ2-2, with unresolved D. Trimming cost V 6 bases and J 1 base, with 9 bases left between them. This CDR3 region has 14 residues. Germline values: CDR1 SNHLY, CDR2 FYNNEI. The CDR3 nucleotides read TGTGCCAGCAGGGCTAACTTGAACACCGGGGAGCTGTTTTTT. This gives the protein CASRANLNTGELFF.

Here the CDR3 DNA reads TGTGCCAGCAGCACCACGGCAGGACCTCAAGAGACCCAGTACTTC. This sequence encodes CASSTTAGPQETQYF. The chain recombines TRBV6-5 with TRBJ2-5; D is ambiguous. V lost 6 bases and J lost 2, with 16 bases in between. Germline values: CDR1 MNHEY, CDR2 SVGAGI. The CDR3 extends over 15 amino acids.

This clone was observed once. This chain uses TRBV5-4 with TRBJ1-1; tentative D call: TRBD1 (6 bases). In germline, CDR1 is SGHNT, CDR2 YYREEE (reference sequence). CDR3 size: 12 residues. V lost 5 bases and J lost 3, with 8 bases in between. In nucleotides, the CDR3 is TGTGCCAGCAGTTACAGGGACACTGAAGCTTTCTTT. This encodes CASSYRDTEAFF.

This clone was recorded once. The chain combines TRBV7-2 with TRBJ1-2; D not certain. This CDR3 is 15 amino acids long. Deletions cut 3 bases from V and 0 bases from J, with 11 bases between. Germline-derived CDR1 and CDR2 are SGHTA and FQGNSA. DNA of the CDR3: TGTGCCAGCAGCTTCCCGCCGGGAACTAACTATGGCTACACCTTC. Amino acids: CASSFPPGTNYGYTF.

The chain combines TRBV6-6 with TRBJ2-7; D uncertain. Germline V lookup: CDR1 MNHNY, CDR2 SVGAGI (reference sequence). V lost 2 bases and J 3 bases, leaving 11 bases between the germline ends. The CDR3 sequence is 14 residues long. In nucleotides, the CDR3 is TGTGCCAGCAGTTACGTAGGTCAGAACTACGAGCAGTACTTC. It codes for CASSYVGQNYEQYF.

This sequence joins TRBV11-3 and TRBJ2-3, with D hard to call. Germline CDR1 is SGHNT and CDR2 is YENEEA. Trimming cost V 0 bases and J 2 bases, with 9 bases left between them. The CDR3 length is 15 residues. The CDR3 protein is CASSLEGGSTDTQYF. CDR3 sequence (DNA): TGTGCCAGCAGCTTAGAGGGCGGATCCACAGATACGCAGTATTTT.

This chain uses TRBV11-2 with TRBJ2-1, with D possibly matching TRBD1 (5 bases). CDR1 is SGHAT, CDR2 FQNNGV, per germline. The CDR3 has 15 residues. V lost 5 bases and J lost 9, with 20 bases in between. CDR3: CASSQTSTGRGEQFF. CDR3 in DNA: TGTGCCAGCAGCCAGACATCTACAGGAAGGGGTGAGCAGTTCTTC.

The chain uses TRBV2 and TRBJ2-3; D is uncertain. CDR1 is SNHLY and CDR2 is FYNNEI in the germline V gene. This CDR3 region has 12 residues. The V and J ends lost 0 bases and 6 bases respectively, with 4 bases between them. The CDR3 sequence: CASSEAGDTQYF. CDR3 in DNA: TGTGCCAGCAGTGAAGCTGGCGATACGCAGTATTTT.

The CDR3 nucleotides are TGTGCCAGCAGGAGTTGGGCACCCATAAAGCCGGGACAGAGCCAAGAGACCCAGTACTTC. Its protein product is CASRSWAPIKPGQSQETQYF. The rearrangement links TRBV2 to TRBJ2-5; 7 nucleotides agree with TRBD1. CDR3 length: 20 residues. Germline values: CDR1 SNHLY, CDR2 FYNNEI. V was clipped by 6 bases and J by 1 base; unmatched bases: 23.

The CDR3 DNA sequence: TGTGCCAGCAACCTACCGGGACAGGGGTTGAATAAGGCCGGGGAGCTGTTTTTT. Protein product: CASNLPGQGLNKAGELFF. The J gene is TRBJ2-2, the V gene TRBV7-9; 10 bases align to TRBD1. Trimming took 7 bases from V and 6 from J; bases not matched to a gene: 17. There are 18 residues in the CDR3. The germline V gene has CDR1 SEHNR and CDR2 FQNEAQ (reference sequence).

The chain has TRBV2 and TRBJ2-5; 9 bases are shared with TRBD1. The CDR3 is made up of 15 amino acids. Germline V gene lookup returns CDR1 SNHLY and CDR2 FYNNEI. With 5 bases clipped from V and 4 bases from J, the junction kept 8 bases outside the gene matches. In DNA, the CDR3 is TGTGCCAGCAGTAAGGGACAGGGACTATTAGAGACCCAGTACTTC. This codes for CASSKGQGLLETQYF.

The chain couples TRBV18 to TRBJ1-2; tentative D call: TRBD1 (6 bases). V lost 6 bases to trimming and J lost 0 bases, with 14 bases between them. The CDR3 sequence is 15 residues long. CDR1 is KGHSH and CDR2 is LQKENI in the germline V gene. The CDR3: CASSPRTEPNYGYTF. Written as DNA, the CDR3 is TGTGCCAGCTCCCCTCGGACAGAGCCTAACTATGGCTACACCTTC.

This rearrangement joins TRBV6-6 to TRBJ1-5, with D unclear. V dropped 9 bases and J dropped 7 bases, with 13 bases sitting between them. This CDR3 region has 12 residues. Germline assignment: CDR1 MNHNY and CDR2 SVGAGI (reference sequence). The CDR3 region is CASARAEQPQHF. In DNA, the CDR3 is TGTGCCAGTGCCCGAGCGGAACAGCCCCAGCATTTT.

The V call is TRBV5-4, the J call TRBJ2-1; no reliable D call. The CDR3 contains 15 residues. Looked up from germline, CDR1 is SGHNT and CDR2 is YYREEE (reference sequence). The V end was cut by 0 bases, the J end by 7 bases, with 14 bases between. Written as DNA, the CDR3 is TGTGCCAGCAGCTTGGTGGGATACCGCCTTAATGAGCAGTTCTTC. Translation gives CASSLVGYRLNEQFF.

The V and J genes are TRBV2 and TRBJ1-4, with no clear D. Germline V lookup: CDR1 SNHLY, CDR2 FYNNEI. V was pared by 6 bases and J by 8 bases, with 19 bases between. The CDR3 length is 15 residues. The CDR3 region is CASSAYSPMREKLFF. Here the CDR3 DNA reads TGTGCCAGCAGCGCGTATTCACCTATGCGGGAAAAACTGTTTTTT.

The rearrangement uses TRBV6-6 and TRBJ1-4; D not resolved. Germline V lookup: CDR1 MNHNY, CDR2 SVGAGI (reference sequence). The V and J ends lost 5 bases and 0 bases respectively, with 10 bases between them. The CDR3 is made up of 15 amino acids. CDR3 region: CASSPRAATNEKLFF. Here the CDR3 DNA reads TGTGCCAGCAGTCCCCGGGCTGCAACTAATGAAAAACTGTTTTTT.

This chain connects TRBV28 to TRBJ2-7; D uncertain. Between the trimmed V and J ends, which lost 11 bases and 5 bases, there was a span of 19 bases. Germline V gene lookup returns CDR1 MDHEN and CDR2 SYDVKM. This CDR3 is 13 amino acids long. The CDR3 bases are TGTGCCTGTGAGGCAGGAGTTCGGGACGAGCAGTACTTC. It yields the protein CACEAGVRDEQYF. The complete variable domain, with remaining parts taken from reference TRBV28 and TRBJ2-7, reads DVKVTQSSRYLVKRTGEKVFLECVQDMDHENMFWYRQDPGLGLRLIYFSYDVKMKEKGDIPEGYSVSREKKERFSLILESASTNQTSMYLCACEAGVRDEQYFGPGTRLTVT.

The J gene is TRBJ2-7, the V gene TRBV28; weak D call: TRBD1 (5 bases). Germline V CDR1 and CDR2: MDHEN, SYDVKM. The V and J ends lost 7 bases and 2 bases respectively, with 18 bases between them. This CDR3 has 15 residues. The CDR3 is CASNFAAGFTYEQYF. CDR3 bases: TGTGCCAGCAACTTCGCCGCAGGGTTTACCTACGAGCAGTACTTC.

This clone was counted only a few times. This chain connects TRBV6-6 to TRBJ1-6; D call uncertain. Per germline, CDR1 MNHNY and CDR2 SVGAGI (reference sequence). V was cut by 7 bases and J by 5 bases, with 12 bases left in between. The CDR3 consists of 14 residues. CDR3 sequence: CASNSGLNNSPLHF. The CDR3 DNA is TGTGCCAGCAATAGTGGACTGAATAATTCACCCCTCCACTTT.

This chain uses TRBV6-1 with TRBJ2-1; D not certain. Germline CDR1 and CDR2: MNHNS and SASEGT. This CDR3 has 13 amino acids. The ends were cut back, 3 bases at V and 6 bases at J, with 9 bases in the middle. CDR3 protein: CASSEGILNEQFF. In DNA form, the CDR3 reads TGTGCCAGCAGTGAGGGGATACTCAATGAGCAGTTCTTC.

This chain connects TRBV2 to TRBJ1-5, with 8 bases lining up with TRBD1. The germline CDR1 and CDR2 sequences are SNHLY and FYNNEI. The CDR3 runs to 14 residues. V lost 6 bases and J lost 4; bases outside the gene matches: 5. The CDR3 DNA sequence: TGTGCCAGCAGGGACAGGGAAACTAATCAGCCCCAGCATTTT. Its translation is CASRDRETNQPQHF.

The rearrangement links TRBV7-9 to TRBJ1-1; TRBD1 matches at 7 bases. The CDR3 runs to 14 residues. Trimming removed 5 bases from V and 3 bases from J; junction bases left unmatched: 6. The germline gives CDR1 SEHNR, CDR2 FQNEAQ (reference sequence). CDR3 coding DNA: TGTGCCAGCAGCGCCACAGGGGTTTACACTGAAGCTTTCTTT. It codes for CASSATGVYTEAFF.

The chain couples TRBV7-2 to TRBJ2-3, with D possibly being TRBD1 (6 bases). The V gene lost 8 bases and the J gene lost 1 base, with 13 bases spanning the gap. The CDR3 totals 14 residues. Germline V gene data show CDR1 as SGHTA and CDR2 as FQGNSA. CDR3 region: CASGTPSRTDTQYF. For the CDR3, the DNA is TGTGCCAGCGGGACACCTTCTCGCACAGATACGCAGTATTTT.

The CDR3 region is CASSLWGLNGETQYF. DNA of the CDR3: TGTGCCAGCAGTTTATGGGGACTGAACGGGGAGACCCAGTACTTC. The chain employs TRBV28 and TRBJ2-5; possibly TRBD2 for D (6 bases). V lost 0 bases to trimming and J lost 5 bases, with 13 bases between them. Germline values: CDR1 MDHEN, CDR2 SYDVKM. The CDR3 runs to 15 residues. Full variable domain (outside the CDR3, taken from reference TRBV28 and TRBJ2-5): DVKVTQSSRYLVKRTGEKVFLECVQDMDHENMFWYRQDPGLGLRLIYFSYDVKMKEKGDIPEGYSVSREKKERFSLILESASTNQTSMYLCASSLWGLNGETQYFGPGTRLLVL.

The genes are TRBV25-1 and TRBJ1-1; D is uncertain. Germline CDR1 reads MGHDK; CDR2 reads SYGVNS. Deletions cut 1 base from V and 6 bases from J, with 3 bases between. This CDR3 is built from 11 residues. CDR3 nucleotides: TGTGCCAGCAGTGAATTCTCTGAAGCTTTCTTT. Translated, it gives CASSEFSEAFF.

The V call is TRBV5-4, the J call TRBJ2-2; D perhaps matches TRBD2 (6 bases). The V end lost 5 bases, the J end lost 0 bases, and 11 bases lay between the germline ends. This CDR3 is built from 15 residues. Germline CDR1 is SGHNT and CDR2 is YYREEE (reference sequence). CDR3 residues: CASSSGTPNTGELFF. The CDR3 nucleotides read TGTGCCAGCAGTTCCGGGACTCCGAACACCGGGGAGCTGTTTTTT. Full variable domain (remainder filled in from reference TRBV5-4 and TRBJ2-2): ETGVTQSPTHLIKTRGQQVTLRCSSQSGHNTVSWYQQALGQGPQFIFQYYREEENGRGNFPPRFSGLQFPNYSSELNVNALELDDSALYLCASSSGTPNTGELFFGEGSRLTVL.

In nucleotides, the CDR3 is TGTGCCAGCAAACCAGGACAGGGCCGAGGCTATGGCTACACCTTC. It yields the protein CASKPGQGRGYGYTF. This chain joins TRBV6-6 and TRBJ1-2; the match to TRBD1 covers 8 bases. The J segment lost 4 bases and the V segment lost 7 bases, leaving 11 bases of the junction unmatched. Germline V lookup: CDR1 MNHNY, CDR2 SVGAGI (reference sequence). The CDR3 loop spans 15 amino acids.

J is TRBJ2-7 and V is TRBV6-5; D call uncertain. V lost 2 bases, J lost 0 bases, and 8 bases lay in between. Germline CDR1 MNHEY, CDR2 SVGAGI. The CDR3 totals 14 residues. The CDR3: CASSYDGSSYEQYF. The CDR3 DNA follows: TGTGCCAGCAGTTACGACGGCAGCTCCTACGAGCAGTACTTC.

The V and J genes are TRBV27 and TRBJ1-6; 9 bases match TRBD1. Germline CDR1 MNHEY, CDR2 SMNVEV (reference sequence). Trimming took 3 bases from V and 11 from J; bases not matched to a gene: 8. The CDR3 consists of 15 residues. The CDR3 sequence is CASSLVGQGSTPLHF. CDR3 coding DNA: TGTGCCAGCAGTTTGGTGGGACAGGGAAGTACACCCCTCCACTTT.